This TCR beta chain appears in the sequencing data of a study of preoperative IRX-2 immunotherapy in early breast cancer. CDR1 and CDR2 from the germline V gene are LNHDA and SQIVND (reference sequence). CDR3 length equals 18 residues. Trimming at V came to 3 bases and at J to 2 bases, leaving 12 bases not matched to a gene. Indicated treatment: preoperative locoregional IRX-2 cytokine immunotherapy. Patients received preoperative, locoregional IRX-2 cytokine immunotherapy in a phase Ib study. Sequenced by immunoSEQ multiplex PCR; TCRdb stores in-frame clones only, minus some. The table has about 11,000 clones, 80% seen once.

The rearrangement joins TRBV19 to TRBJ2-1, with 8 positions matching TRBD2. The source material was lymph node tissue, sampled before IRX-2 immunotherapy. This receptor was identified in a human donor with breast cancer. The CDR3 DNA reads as TGTGCCAGTAGTATCAGGCACCCTACTAGCGGAACCTACAATGAGCAGTTCTTC. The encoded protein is CASSIRHPTSGTYNEQFF.